The clone carrying this T cell receptor (beta chain) was seen more than once but under ten times. The antigen remains unidentified. The junction shows a germline mismatch at one end, possibly a read error. The V gene's germline CDR1 is DFQATT and CDR2 SNEGSKA (reference sequence). The CDR3 runs 13 residues. This entry belongs to a study of T-cell reconstitution after alpha-beta-depleted transplantation in children. General observations from the study: Roughly two months post-transplant, alpha-beta T cells reportedly originated from several hundred graft clones that had expanded.

The library targeted TCRbeta and was prepared with unique molecular identifiers. Each CDR3 protein is one row after TCRdb ran MiXCR on the PCR reads. The top ten hold approximately 39% of the sample, which has approximately 500,000 distinct CDR3 sequences, roughly 27% seen once. This receptor was obtained from a boy younger than two with Wiskott-Aldrich syndrome, due to receive a stem cell transplant. This rearrangement joins TRBV20-1 to TRBJ2-7; maybe TRBD1 (6 bases). Sequencing was performed on PBMCs, taken before TCRalphabeta/CD19-depleted stem cell transplant. DNA for the CDR3: TGCAGTGTTAGACAGGAGATTCCCTACGAGCAGTACTTC. Translated: CSVRQEIPYEQYF.